These 24 T cell receptor beta chains were sequenced from one sample in a study of T cell repertoires in cytomegalovirus infection. TCRdb re-called the reads through MiXCR, storing one row per CDR3 protein. The sample holds some 600,000 distinct CDR3 sequences, approximately 24% seen once. Sequences were obtained from CD8+ T cells from PBMCs. The receptor set was obtained from a human donor in good health (CMV status not recorded). Some clones in this sample may be carry-over from other donors' samples.

The rearrangement joins TRBV7-6 to TRBJ2-7; D remains unclear. This CDR3 comprises 15 residues. CDR1 is SGHVS and CDR2 is FNYEAQ in the germline V gene. Trimming removed 6 bases from V and 2 bases from J, with 17 bases in between. CDR3: CASSRKAVGTYEQYF. The CDR3 DNA is TGTGCCAGCAGTCGCAAGGCCGTCGGCACCTACGAGCAGTACTTC.

The rearrangement links TRBV5-5 to TRBJ2-3; D gene ambiguous. Looked up from germline, CDR1 is SGHKS and CDR2 is YYEKEE (reference sequence). The CDR3 has 16 residues. Trimming pared 0 bases from V and 0 bases from J, leaving 11 bases between. CDR3 loop: CASSLGVQTSTDTQYF. CDR3 in DNA: TGTGCCAGCAGCTTGGGGGTTCAGACTAGCACAGATACGCAGTATTTT.

The rearrangement links TRBV9 to TRBJ1-5; the match to TRBD1 covers 7 bases. The V gene end was trimmed by 0 bases and the J gene end by 4 bases; junction bases not matched to a gene: 4. In germline, CDR1 is SGDLS, CDR2 YYNGEE. The CDR3 sequence is 15 residues long. The CDR3 sequence: CASSVGAGGNQPQHF. CDR3 coding DNA: TGTGCCAGCAGCGTAGGGGCAGGGGGAAATCAGCCCCAGCATTTT.

A few counts support this clonotype. This chain joins TRBV7-9 and TRBJ2-3; D call uncertain. V lost 5 bases and J lost 3, with 6 bases in between. This CDR3 contains 12 residues. The germline V gene has CDR1 SEHNR and CDR2 FQNEAQ (reference sequence). The CDR3 here is CASSAPTDTQYF. The CDR3 nucleotides read TGTGCCAGCAGCGCCCCGACAGATACGCAGTATTTT.

V is TRBV5-5 and J is TRBJ2-1, with D maybe TRBD2 (5 bases). The CDR3 is 15 amino acids. V lost 1 base to trimming and J lost 5 bases, with 13 bases between them. Per the germline V gene, CDR1 is SGHKS and CDR2 is YYEKEE (reference sequence). The CDR3 spells CASSLMGSSHNEQFF. The CDR3 nucleotides read TGTGCCAGCAGCTTGATGGGGAGCTCACACAATGAGCAGTTCTTC.

This clonotype was seen a handful of times. The rearrangement links TRBV5-4 to TRBJ2-7; 9 bases are a match to TRBD2. V gave up 4 bases and J gave up 2 bases; unmatched junction bases: 7. The CDR3 covers 15 residues. The germline CDR1 and CDR2 sequences are SGHNT and YYREEE (reference sequence). CDR3 sequence (DNA): TGTGCCAGCAGCCCGCCAGAGCGGGGGGCCTACGAGCAGTACTTC. Amino acid sequence: CASSPPERGAYEQYF.

The sample holds a few counts of this clonotype. The chain couples TRBV7-9 to TRBJ1-2, with 8 bases fitting TRBD1. Losses at the gene ends were 10 bases for V and 6 bases for J; bases not matched to a gene: 10. There are 13 residues in the CDR3. Looked up from germline, CDR1 is SEHNR and CDR2 is FQNEAQ (reference sequence). CDR3: CANRGQGDDGYTF. The CDR3 region has the DNA TGTGCCAACCGCGGACAGGGTGATGATGGCTACACCTTC.

In its sample, this clonotype was seen a few times. This chain links TRBV19 with TRBJ1-1; a weak D match, TRBD1 (5 bases). Germline CDR1 and CDR2: LNHDA and SQIVND (reference sequence). The CDR3 covers 14 residues. Trimming took off 7 bases at V and 6 bases at J, with 18 bases between the two ends. In DNA form, the CDR3 reads TGTGCCAGTACCTCCACCCCCTTAGGGGCTGAAGCTTTCTTT. Its protein is CASTSTPLGAEAFF.

The sample holds a few counts of this clonotype. The rearrangement uses TRBV12-3 or TRBV12-4 and TRBJ1-1; D uncertain. The length of the CDR3 is 13 residues. V dropped 5 bases and J dropped 0 bases, with 7 bases sitting between them. CDR3 nucleotides: TGTGCCAGCAGTACTTCCTTGAACACTGAAGCTTTCTTT. Residues: CASSTSLNTEAFF.

As to this clonotype: Mismatch with germline at one junction end may stem from a read error. V gene TRBV7-7 combines with J gene TRBJ2-1, with D perhaps TRBD1 (5 bases). The CDR3 runs to 15 residues. The germline gives CDR1 SSHAT, CDR2 FNYEAQ (reference sequence). CDR3 DNA: TGTGCTAGCAGCCCAGAAGGGGTAGGTGTTGATGAGCAGTTCTTC. Translation: CASSPEGVGVDEQFF.

The rearrangement joins TRBV20-1 to TRBJ1-2; D possibly corresponds to TRBD1 (6 bases). Germline CDR1 and CDR2: DFQATT and SNEGSKA (reference sequence). This CDR3 contains 13 residues. Trimming removed 7 bases at V and 1 base at J, with 13 bases between. The CDR3 DNA reads TGCAGTGATAAGGACAGATTTAACTATGGCTACACCTTC. This sequence encodes CSDKDRFNYGYTF.

Comments on this clonotype: Germline is not matched at one junction end, which may reflect a read error. CDR3 bases: TGTGCCAACAGCCCAACGGACGCAAGCTACAATGAGCAGTTCTTC. Protein sequence: CANSPTDASYNEQFF. The chain carries TRBV13 and TRBJ2-1; D call uncertain. The CDR3 covers 15 residues. Germline V gene data show CDR1 as PRHDT and CDR2 as FYEKMQ (reference sequence).

This clonotype was counted ten times or more. The rearrangement joins TRBV7-3 to TRBJ1-2; a weak D match, TRBD1 (6 bases). CDR3 length equals 15 residues. V was clipped by 5 bases and J by 6 bases, with 19 bases between them. CDR1 and CDR2 from the germline V gene are SGHTA and FQGTGA. The CDR3 nucleotides are TGTGCCAGCAGCCGCCGAGGGGGGGCGACGGATGGCTACACCTTC. Translated, it gives CASSRRGGATDGYTF.

This clonotype was detected a few times. Just one base apart from a much larger clone, this may be a read error. V usage is TRBV6-5 and J usage is TRBJ2-1; D is unclear. CDR3 length: 13 residues. Germline CDR1 and CDR2: MNHEY and SVGAGI. CDR3 DNA sequence: TGTGCCGGCAGTTACTCTGGCGACAATGAGCAGTTCTTC. Translating it yields CAGSYSGDNEQFF.

This clonotype was recorded many times. The chain carries TRBV7-2 and TRBJ1-3; 9 positions agree with TRBD1. With V trimmed by 4 bases and J by 0 bases, 4 bases remained unmatched. The length of the CDR3 is 16 residues. Germline-derived CDR1 and CDR2 are SGHTA and FQGNSA. CDR3 residues: CASSSTGGLSGNTIYF. CDR3 DNA sequence: TGTGCCAGCAGCTCCACAGGGGGCCTCTCTGGAAACACCATATATTTT.

This chain links TRBV4-2 with TRBJ2-2; no definite D call. V was trimmed by 2 bases and J by 6 bases, leaving 16 bases between them. The germline V gene encodes CDR1 LGHNA and CDR2 YNFKEQ. This CDR3 spans 16 amino acids. The CDR3 protein is CASSQHPSLASGELFF. The CDR3 DNA reads TGTGCCAGCAGCCAACACCCTTCCTTAGCATCCGGGGAGCTGTTTTTT.

V gene TRBV6-6 combines with J gene TRBJ1-1; no reliable D call. The germline CDR1 and CDR2 sequences are MNHNY and SVGAGI (reference sequence). CDR3 length: 14 residues. The germline V and J ends were trimmed by 2 bases and 1 base, with 8 bases remaining between them. Here the CDR3 reads CASSYTAKNTEAFF. CDR3 coding DNA: TGTGCCAGCAGTTACACAGCCAAGAACACTGAAGCTTTCTTT.

This clonotype showed up many times. The chain joins TRBV7-2 to TRBJ1-1; 7 bases map to TRBD1. After removal of 5 bases from V and 6 bases from J, the junction contained 12 bases not matched to a gene. The CDR3 totals 15 residues. Germline V gene lookup returns CDR1 SGHTA and CDR2 FQGNSA. The CDR3 bases are TGTGCCAGCAGCACGCCAGGACAGGCCAAGGCTGAAGCTTTCTTT. It encodes CASSTPGQAKAEAFF.

This clonotype was seen a handful of times. J is TRBJ2-1 and V is TRBV5-1; 7 bases are a match to TRBD2. V shed 3 bases and J 3 bases; nucleotides not matched to a gene: 6. Per the germline V gene, CDR1 is SGHRS and CDR2 is YFSETQ. CDR3 length equals 15 residues. CDR3 nucleotide sequence: TGCGCCAGCAGCTGGCGGGGGATCTACTACAATGAGCAGTTCTTC. This codes for CASSWRGIYYNEQFF.

The chain combines TRBV29-1 with TRBJ2-1; 7 positions agree with TRBD1. V was clipped by 7 bases and J by 6 bases; unmatched bases: 15. The germline CDR1 and CDR2 sequences are SQVTM and ANQGSEA. The CDR3 has 15 amino acids. The DNA of the CDR3 is TGCAGCGCCCCTACTCGACAGGGCCCCTTCAATGAGCAGTTCTTC. Its translation is CSAPTRQGPFNEQFF.

The table lists this clonotype with a few counts. V usage is TRBV6-2 or TRBV6-3 and J usage is TRBJ2-3; 7 bases agree with TRBD2. There are 15 residues in the CDR3. The trim removed 8 bases at V and 1 base at J, leaving 9 bases unmatched. Germline V gives CDR1 MNHEY, CDR2 SVGEGT. CDR3 coding DNA: TGTGCCAGCGGATTCCTAGCGGCCCGCACAGATACGCAGTATTTT. Translation gives CASGFLAARTDTQYF.

This clonotype was detected ten times or more. V gene TRBV5-6 combines with J gene TRBJ1-2; tentative D call: TRBD1 (6 bases). There are 15 residues in the CDR3. Germline-derived CDR1 and CDR2 are SGHDT and YYEEEE. The V and J ends lost 0 bases and 6 bases respectively, with 15 bases between them. CDR3 protein: CASSLGLRDRNGYTF. The CDR3 DNA reads TGTGCCAGCAGCTTGGGTCTCCGTGACAGGAATGGCTACACCTTC. Filled out from reference TRBV5-6 and TRBJ1-2, the complete variable domain reads DAGVTQSPTHLIKTRGQQVTLRCSPKSGHDTVSWYQQALGQGPQFIFQYYEEEERQRGNFPDRFSGHQFPNYSSELNVNALLLGDSALYLCASSLGLRDRNGYTFGSGTRLTVV.

This clonotype was detected ten times or more. The chain is built from TRBV7-6 and TRBJ1-5; the D is unclear. This CDR3 is built from 18 residues. Germline assignment: CDR1 SGHVS and CDR2 FNYEAQ. V was pared by 5 bases and J by 5 bases, with 25 bases between. Here the CDR3 reads CASSPTAADSNGDQPQHF. CDR3 DNA: TGTGCCAGCAGCCCGACGGCTGCGGACTCAAACGGGGATCAGCCCCAGCATTTT.

The V gene is TRBV29-1, the J gene TRBJ1-2; D uncertain. Germline V gene lookup returns CDR1 SQVTM and CDR2 ANQGSEA. This CDR3 comprises 12 residues. V dropped 3 bases and J dropped 4 bases, with 9 bases sitting between them. The CDR3 region is CSVEVRSYGYTF. The CDR3 bases are TGCAGCGTTGAGGTCAGATCCTATGGCTACACCTTC.